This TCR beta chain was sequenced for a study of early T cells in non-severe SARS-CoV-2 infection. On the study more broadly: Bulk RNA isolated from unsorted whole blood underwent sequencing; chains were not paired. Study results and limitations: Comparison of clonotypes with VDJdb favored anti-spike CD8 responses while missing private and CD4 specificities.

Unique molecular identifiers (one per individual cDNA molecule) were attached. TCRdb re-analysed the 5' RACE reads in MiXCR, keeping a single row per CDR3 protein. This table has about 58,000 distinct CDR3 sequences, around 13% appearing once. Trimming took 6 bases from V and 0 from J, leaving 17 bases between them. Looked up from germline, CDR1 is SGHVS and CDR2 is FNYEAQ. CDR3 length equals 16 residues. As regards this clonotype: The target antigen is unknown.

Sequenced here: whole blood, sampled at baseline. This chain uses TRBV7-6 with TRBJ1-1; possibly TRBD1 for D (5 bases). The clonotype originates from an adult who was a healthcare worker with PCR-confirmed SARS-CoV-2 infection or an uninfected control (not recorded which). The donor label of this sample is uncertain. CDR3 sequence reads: CASSRMGMTVNTEAFF. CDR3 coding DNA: TGTGCCAGCAGTCGAATGGGGATGACAGTGAACACTGAAGCTTTCTTT.